The clone carrying this T cell receptor (beta chain) has just a few counts. What it binds is not known. This sample was taken from a study of cytomegalovirus exposure and HLA in healthy donors. Whole-study results and caveats: Previously analyzed data showed that most TCR beta V segments were productive at a frequency of about 87% or about 30%.

The CDR3 has 16 residues. CDR1 is KGHSH, CDR2 LQKENI, per germline. Trimming took off 1 base at V and 0 bases at J, with 10 bases between the two ends. The study ran its PCR with 60 Vbeta and 13 Jbeta primers. Clones were sequenced by immunoSEQ multiplex PCR, and TCRdb holds only the in-frame ones, with some missing. The table has a few hundred thousand clones, under 90% seen once. The chain links TRBV18 to TRBJ1-3; D is possibly TRBD1 (6 bases). Sequenced sample: PBMCs. This sequence originates from a girl aged 2 to 10 in good health and CMV-seronegative. This chain's CDR3 is CASSPRRGDSGNTIYF. CDR3 nucleotides: TGTGCCAGCTCACCACGCAGGGGAGACTCTGGAAACACCATATATTTT. Filled out from reference TRBV18 and TRBJ1-3, the complete variable domain reads NAGVMQNPRHLVRRRGQEARLRCSPMKGHSHVYWYRQLPEEGLKFMVYLQKENIIDESGMPKERFSAEFPKEGPSILRIQQVVRGDSAAYFCASSPRRGDSGNTIYFGEGSWLTVV.